This TCR beta chain emerged from a study of monozygotic twins with inflammatory bowel disease. Study observations and caveats: Fewer clonotypes were shared with others by IBD patients than by healthy twins, especially with disease activity.

Nested PCRs of about 17 and 10 cycles, two in total, were run on TCRalpha and TCRbeta cDNA. TCRdb reprocessed the 5' RACE reads and reports one entry per CDR3 protein, with no DNA. Its clone listing holds around 370,000 distinct CDR3 sequences. On this clonotype: Its antigen is unidentified.

Germline assignment: CDR1 SGDLS and CDR2 YYNGEE. This CDR3 has 14 amino acids. This clonotype was obtained from a human donor with ulcerative colitis or Crohn's disease, or a healthy co-twin of an affected twin (not recorded which). The chain recombines TRBV9 with TRBJ1-2; no DNA is available, so the TRBD1 call from TCRdb remains unchecked. Sequencing was done on a sample of blood. CDR3 sequence reads: CASSPTTRDYGYTF.